These T cell receptor beta chains were read from a single sample in a study of T cell responses to AZD1222 COVID-19 vaccine. The table came from immunoSEQ multiplex PCR; TCRdb's copy has only in-frame clones and leaves some out. The data contain about 85,000 clones, approximately 85% of them seen just once; the ten biggest clones take up around 5.8%. The sequences come from peripheral blood, collected on day 0 of AZD1222 vaccination. These receptors all come from an adult in good health. The CDR3 runs from the conserved cysteine through the conserved F or W. D genes are given only for firm matches. Size is omitted from some rows. Given values are once, few, many or a class for expanded clones.

V gene: TRBV7-9
J gene: TRBJ2-1
clone size: NA
D gene: TRBD2
CDR3 DNA: TGTGCCAGCAGCTTAGGGGGGACTAGCGGGAGGACCCATGAGCAGTTCTTC
CDR3 protein: CASSLGGTSGRTHEQFF

V gene: TRBV4-1
J gene: TRBJ1-4
clone size: NA
D gene: NA
CDR3 DNA: TGCGCCAGCAGCCAAACCGGGGGCGGATGGACTAATGAAAAACTGTTTTTT
CDR3 protein: CASSQTGGGWTNEKLFF

V gene: TRBV4-1
J gene: TRBJ2-2
clone size: NA
D gene: NA
CDR3 DNA: TGCGCCAGCAGCCAACCAGGGCCCGGGGAGCTGTTTTTT
CDR3 protein: CASSQPGPGELFF

V gene: TRBV2
J gene: TRBJ1-1
clone size: NA
D gene: NA
CDR3 DNA: TGTGCCAGCAGTGACCGACAGAACATGAACACTGAAGCTTTCTTT
CDR3 protein: CASSDRQNMNTEAFF

V gene: TRBV5-1
J gene: TRBJ2-3
clone size: NA
D gene: NA
CDR3 DNA: TGCGCCAGCAGCCTCCTAGGGTTCACAGATACGCAGTATTTT
CDR3 protein: CASSLLGFTDTQYF

V gene: TRBV3-1/TRBV3-2
J gene: TRBJ2-5
clone size: once
D gene: NA
CDR3 DNA: TGTGCCAGCAGCCAGTGGGCCCAGGGGAGGGAGACCCAGTACTTC
CDR3 protein: CASSQWAQGRETQYF

V gene: TRBV19
J gene: TRBJ2-1
clone size: NA
D gene: TRBD2
CDR3 DNA: TGTGCCAGTAGTATCAGGGGACTAGCGGGAGGACCTACCTCTTACAATGAGCAGTTCTTC
CDR3 protein: CASSIRGLAGGPTSYNEQFF

V gene: TRBV5-1
J gene: TRBJ1-6
clone size: NA
D gene: TRBD1
CDR3 DNA: TGCGCCAGCAGCTTAGACAGGGCTGGTTCACCCCTCCACTTT
CDR3 protein: CASSLDRAGSPLHF

V gene: TRBV11-2
J gene: TRBJ2-5
clone size: NA
D gene: TRBD1
CDR3 DNA: TGTGCCAGCAGCTTAGGGGACAGGGCCCAAGAGACCCAGTACTTC
CDR3 protein: CASSLGDRAQETQYF

V gene: TRBV11-2
J gene: TRBJ2-1
clone size: NA
D gene: NA
CDR3 DNA: TGTGCCAGCAGTCAGGGGTGGCGGGACCCGGCGGATGAGCAGTTCTTC
CDR3 protein: CASSQGWRDPADEQFF

V gene: TRBV19
J gene: TRBJ2-3
clone size: once
D gene: TRBD1
CDR3 DNA: TGTGCCAGTAGTATACGGGGGAGACAGGGGATTAGGACAGATACGCAGTATTTT
CDR3 protein: CASSIRGRQGIRTDTQYF

V gene: TRBV5-1
J gene: TRBJ1-1
clone size: once
D gene: NA
CDR3 DNA: TGCGCCAGCAGCTTGGGGACAGCGAACACTGAAGCTTTCTTT
CDR3 protein: CASSLGTANTEAFF

V gene: TRBV28
J gene: TRBJ2-2
clone size: NA
D gene: NA
CDR3 DNA: TGTGCCAGCAGCCGAGGGGGGACCGGGGAGCTGTTTTTT
CDR3 protein: CASSRGGTGELFF

V gene: TRBV7-9
J gene: TRBJ1-5
clone size: NA
D gene: NA
CDR3 DNA: TGTGCCAGCAGCTTAGGGAGTTATCAGCCCCAGCATTTT
CDR3 protein: CASSLGSYQPQHF

V gene: TRBV25-1
J gene: TRBJ1-1
clone size: NA
D gene: NA
CDR3 DNA: TGTGCCAGCAAGACCCAGGGAACTGAAGCTTTCTTT
CDR3 protein: CASKTQGTEAFF

V gene: TRBV15
J gene: TRBJ2-7
clone size: NA
D gene: TRBD1
CDR3 DNA: TGTGCCACCAGCAGACTTCCCCCGGGACAGGACGAGCAGTACTTC
CDR3 protein: CATSRLPPGQDEQYF

V gene: TRBV15
J gene: TRBJ2-2
clone size: NA
D gene: NA
CDR3 DNA: TGTGCCACCAGCTACAGGGAAAACACCGGGGAGCTGTTTTTT
CDR3 protein: CATSYRENTGELFF

V gene: TRBV2
J gene: TRBJ2-1
clone size: NA
D gene: NA
CDR3 DNA: TGTGCCAGCAGTGAACCCAAACGAACGGTCGTCGGCGGCTCCTACAATGAGCAGTTCTTC
CDR3 protein: CASSEPKRTVVGGSYNEQFF

V gene: TRBV28
J gene: TRBJ1-5
clone size: NA
D gene: NA
CDR3 DNA: TGTGCCAGCAGTTTTCGACAGCACAATCAGCCCCAGCATTTT
CDR3 protein: CASSFRQHNQPQHF

V gene: TRBV6-4
J gene: TRBJ1-3
clone size: NA
D gene: NA
CDR3 DNA: TGTGCCAGTAGGCAGCACCAGACCCACACCATATATTTT
CDR3 protein: CASRQHQTHTIYF

V gene: TRBV18
J gene: TRBJ1-1
clone size: NA
D gene: NA
CDR3 DNA: TGTGCCAGCTCACCACCGGCGGGGGGGAACACTGAAGCTTTCTTT
CDR3 protein: CASSPPAGGNTEAFF

V gene: TRBV10-3
J gene: TRBJ1-5
clone size: NA
D gene: NA
CDR3 DNA: TGTGCCATCAGTGCAGGACGGACGGGGGGTAGGTTTCGGCCCCAGCATTTT
CDR3 protein: CAISAGRTGGRFRPQHF

V gene: TRBV9
J gene: TRBJ2-3
clone size: NA
D gene: NA
CDR3 DNA: TGTGCCAGCAGCTCTCTTAAGGGCACAGATACGCAGTATTTT
CDR3 protein: CASSSLKGTDTQYF

V gene: TRBV19
J gene: TRBJ2-1
clone size: NA
D gene: NA
CDR3 DNA: TGTGCCAGTAGTGTAGACAGAAGCTCCTACAATGAGCAGTTCTTC
CDR3 protein: CASSVDRSSYNEQFF

V gene: TRBV7-6
J gene: TRBJ2-7
clone size: NA
D gene: TRBD2
CDR3 DNA: TGTGCCAGCAGCTCCGAGCGACTAGCGGGGGCCTACGAGCAGTACTTC
CDR3 protein: CASSSERLAGAYEQYF

V gene: TRBV7-2
J gene: TRBJ2-5
clone size: NA
D gene: NA
CDR3 DNA: TGTGCCAGCAGCTTAGGAGAGTACCAAGAGACCCAGTACTTC
CDR3 protein: CASSLGEYQETQYF

V gene: TRBV7-8
J gene: TRBJ2-7
clone size: once
D gene: NA
CDR3 DNA: TGTGCCAGCAGCTTAATCTCAGGGGCGGATATCTACGAGCAGTACTTC
CDR3 protein: CASSLISGADIYEQYF

V gene: TRBV2
J gene: TRBJ1-1
clone size: NA
D gene: NA
CDR3 DNA: TGTGCCAGCAGTGGGGGACTTGAAGCTTTCTTT
CDR3 protein: CASSGGLEAFF

V gene: TRBV18
J gene: TRBJ1-1
clone size: few
D gene: NA
CDR3 DNA: TGTGCCAGCTCACCACAATCCTCCACTGAAGCTTTCTTT
CDR3 protein: CASSPQSSTEAFF

V gene: TRBV28
J gene: TRBJ1-4
clone size: NA
D gene: TRBD1
CDR3 DNA: TGTGCCAGCAGGGACACAGGGGGGCTCGAAAAACTGTTTTTT
CDR3 protein: CASRDTGGLEKLFF

V gene: TRBV7-9
J gene: TRBJ1-3
clone size: NA
D gene: NA
CDR3 DNA: TGTGCCAGCAGCTTCCAGGACAGAAACACCATATATTTT
CDR3 protein: CASSFQDRNTIYF

V gene: TRBV5-1
J gene: TRBJ2-2
clone size: NA
D gene: NA
CDR3 DNA: TGCGCCAGCAGCTTGGGACATAAGGGCACCGGGGAGCTGTTTTTT
CDR3 protein: CASSLGHKGTGELFF

V gene: TRBV19
J gene: TRBJ2-1
clone size: once
D gene: NA
CDR3 DNA: TGTGCCAGTAGTATAGGTCGACGGGGTAGTAATGAGCAGTTCTTC
CDR3 protein: CASSIGRRGSNEQFF

V gene: TRBV28
J gene: TRBJ1-5
clone size: NA
D gene: TRBD1
CDR3 DNA: TGTGCCAGCAGTTCGGGACAGGGCAATCAGCCCCAGCATTTT
CDR3 protein: CASSSGQGNQPQHF

V gene: TRBV7-9
J gene: TRBJ2-7
clone size: NA
D gene: NA
CDR3 DNA: TGTGCCAGCAGCTTAGCGCGTGGGGGGCCCGACTACGAGCAGTACTTC
CDR3 protein: CASSLARGGPDYEQYF

V gene: TRBV27
J gene: TRBJ2-2
clone size: NA
D gene: NA
CDR3 DNA: TGTGCCAGCAGTTTAGCGACAGTGAACACCGGGGAGCTGTTTTTT
CDR3 protein: CASSLATVNTGELFF

V gene: TRBV6-1
J gene: TRBJ1-2
clone size: NA
D gene: TRBD1
CDR3 DNA: TGTGCCAGCAGTGAAGGCCCGGGACAGGGGTCCAACACCTTC
CDR3 protein: CASSEGPGQGSNTF

V gene: TRBV6-5
J gene: TRBJ2-1
clone size: NA
D gene: NA
CDR3 DNA: TGTGCCAGCGGCTCAAGGACCATAGAGCAGTTCTTC
CDR3 protein: CASGSRTIEQFF

V gene: TRBV5-1
J gene: TRBJ1-2
clone size: NA
D gene: TRBD1
CDR3 DNA: TGCGCCAGCAGCTCCTACTCCGGACAGGGTTCCTTC
CDR3 protein: CASSSYSGQGSF

V gene: TRBV15
J gene: TRBJ2-1
clone size: NA
D gene: NA
CDR3 DNA: TGTGCCACCAGCAGTGGTGGGAATGAGCAGTTCTTC
CDR3 protein: CATSSGGNEQFF

V gene: TRBV24-1
J gene: TRBJ1-5
clone size: NA
D gene: NA
CDR3 DNA: TGTGCCACCAGTGACCGGACAGTTCCCGCGCAGCCCCAGCATTTT
CDR3 protein: CATSDRTVPAQPQHF

V gene: TRBV9
J gene: TRBJ2-1
clone size: NA
D gene: TRBD2
CDR3 DNA: TGTGCCAGCAGCGTAGCTGGTGGTAGCGGGAGGGCCTTACTGGATGAGCAGTTCTTC
CDR3 protein: CASSVAGGSGRALLDEQFF